This T cell receptor (beta chain) is drawn from a study of CD8 T cells in Susac syndrome. Controls were healthy donors (matched for age and sex). TEMRA cells underwent FACS enrichment and CD8+ and CD4+ T cells underwent negative isolation. The RNA input was roughly 0.45 to 1 ug, and it was reverse transcribed with random hexamers. Coverage of TCR beta CDR3 amplification by immunoSEQ multiplex PCR extended to 54 Vbeta and 13 Jbeta. TCRdb re-called the immunoSEQ multiplex PCR reads with MiXCR, one entry per CDR3 protein. In the table there are some 160,000 distinct CDR3 sequences, 92% of which are singletons. In germline, CDR1 is SGHRS, CDR2 YFSETQ. V was cut by 0 bases and J by 0 bases, with 7 bases left in between. The CDR3 spans 15 residues.

The clonotype was recovered from a human donor in good health. This rearrangement joins TRBV5-1 to TRBJ2-1; D call uncertain. Sequencing was done on a sample of CD4+ T cells from PBMCs. This chain's CDR3 is CASSLAVSSYNEQFF. The CDR3 nucleotides read TGCGCCAGCAGCTTGGCGGTCAGCTCCTACAATGAGCAGTTCTTC.